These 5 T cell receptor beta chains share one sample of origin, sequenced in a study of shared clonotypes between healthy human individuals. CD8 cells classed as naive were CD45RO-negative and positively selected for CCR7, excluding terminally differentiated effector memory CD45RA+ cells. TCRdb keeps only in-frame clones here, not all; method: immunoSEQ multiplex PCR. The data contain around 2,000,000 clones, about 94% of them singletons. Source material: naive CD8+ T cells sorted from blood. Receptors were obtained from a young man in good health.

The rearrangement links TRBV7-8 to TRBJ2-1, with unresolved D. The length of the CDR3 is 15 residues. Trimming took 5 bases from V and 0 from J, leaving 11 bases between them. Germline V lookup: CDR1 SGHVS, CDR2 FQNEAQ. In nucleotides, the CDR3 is TGTGCCAGCAGCACCCTGGCTGGCTCCTACAATGAGCAGTTCTTC. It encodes CASSTLAGSYNEQFF. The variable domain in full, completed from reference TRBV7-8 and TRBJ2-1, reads GAGVSQSPRYKVAKRGQDVALRCDPISGHVSLFWYQQALGQGPEFLTYFQNEAQLDKSGLPSDRFFAERPEGSVSTLKIQRTQQEDSAVYLCASSTLAGSYNEQFFGPGTRLTVL.

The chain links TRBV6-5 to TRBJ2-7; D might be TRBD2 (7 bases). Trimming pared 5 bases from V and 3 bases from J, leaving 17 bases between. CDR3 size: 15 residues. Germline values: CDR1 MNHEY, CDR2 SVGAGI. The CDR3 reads CASSHPSGGFYEQYF. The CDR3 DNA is TGTGCCAGCAGTCACCCGTCGGGGGGCTTCTACGAGCAGTACTTC.

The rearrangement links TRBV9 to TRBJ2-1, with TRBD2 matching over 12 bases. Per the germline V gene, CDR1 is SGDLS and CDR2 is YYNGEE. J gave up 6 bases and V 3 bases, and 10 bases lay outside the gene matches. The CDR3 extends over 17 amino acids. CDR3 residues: CASSGTLAGGPGNEQFF. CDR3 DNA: TGTGCCAGCAGCGGAACCCTAGCGGGAGGGCCCGGCAATGAGCAGTTCTTC.

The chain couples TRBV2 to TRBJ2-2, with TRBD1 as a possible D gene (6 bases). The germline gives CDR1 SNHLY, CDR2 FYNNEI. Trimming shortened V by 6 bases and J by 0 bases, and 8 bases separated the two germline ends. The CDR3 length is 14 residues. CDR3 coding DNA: TGTGCCAGCAGACAGGGTCCGAACACCGGGGAGCTGTTTTTT. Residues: CASRQGPNTGELFF.

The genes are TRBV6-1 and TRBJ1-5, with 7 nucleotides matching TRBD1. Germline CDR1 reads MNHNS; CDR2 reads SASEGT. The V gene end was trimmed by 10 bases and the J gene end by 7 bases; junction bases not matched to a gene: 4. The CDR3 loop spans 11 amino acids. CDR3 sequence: CATSDRQPQHF. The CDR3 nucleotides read TGTGCCACCTCGGACAGGCAGCCCCAGCATTTT.